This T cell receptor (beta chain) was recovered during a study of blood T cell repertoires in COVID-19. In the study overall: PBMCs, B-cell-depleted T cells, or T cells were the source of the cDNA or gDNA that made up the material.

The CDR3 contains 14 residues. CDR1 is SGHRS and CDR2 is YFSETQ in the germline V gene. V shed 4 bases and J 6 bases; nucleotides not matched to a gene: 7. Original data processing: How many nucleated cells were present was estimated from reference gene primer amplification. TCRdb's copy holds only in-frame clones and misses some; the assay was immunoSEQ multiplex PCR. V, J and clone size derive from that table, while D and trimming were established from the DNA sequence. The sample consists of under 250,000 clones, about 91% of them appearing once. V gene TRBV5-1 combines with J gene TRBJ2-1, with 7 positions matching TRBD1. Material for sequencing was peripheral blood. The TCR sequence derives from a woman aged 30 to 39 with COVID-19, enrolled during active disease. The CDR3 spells CASSLQTGSNEQFF. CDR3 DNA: TGCGCCAGCAGCCTCCAGACAGGGAGCAATGAGCAGTTCTTC.